Listed below are T cell receptor beta chains from one sample, sequenced in a study of blood T cell repertoires in COVID-19. Sequenced by immunoSEQ multiplex PCR; TCRdb stores in-frame clones only, minus some. Found here are roughly 200,000 clones, 75% to 85% of them singletons; the top ten hold around 14%. Sequenced sample: peripheral blood. These receptors were obtained from a human donor in a cohort sampled during active COVID-19. The CDR3 runs from the conserved cysteine through the conserved F or W. The D gene is left open where the match is weak. Only some rows state a clone size, as once, few, many or a class for expanded clones.

>TRBV7-2|TRBJ2-3|TRBD2|-
CASSLGGGRALTDTQYF
TGTGCCAGCAGCTTAGGAGGCGGGAGGGCCCTCACAGATACGCAGTATTTT
>TRBV19|TRBJ2-2|TRBD1|once
CASRTEGQGILTGELFF
TGTGCCAGTAGAACGGAGGGACAGGGAATCCTCACCGGGGAGCTGTTTTTT
>TRBV29-1|TRBJ2-1|TRBD2|-
CSAGTSGSSYNEQFF
TGCAGCGCGGGGACTAGCGGAAGCTCCTACAATGAGCAGTTCTTC
>TRBV2|TRBJ2-2|TRBD2|-
CASSPRRTSGGELFF
TGTGCCAGCAGTCCTCGAAGGACTAGCGGCGGGGAGCTGTTTTTT
>TRBV4-1|TRBJ2-2|TRBD2|-
CASSPQAGDTGELFF
TGCGCCAGCAGCCCGCAGGCGGGGGACACCGGGGAGCTGTTTTTT
>TRBV29-1|TRBJ1-2|TRBD1|-
CSVRTGTYGYTF
TGCAGCGTCAGGACAGGGACCTATGGCTACACCTTC
>TRBV28|TRBJ1-1|-|-
CASTRNLNTEAFF
TGTGCCAGCACTAGGAACCTGAACACTGAAGCTTTCTTT
>TRBV4-1|TRBJ1-1|-|-
CASRDTSGGTEAFF
TGCGCCAGCAGGGACACCTCCGGGGGGACTGAAGCTTTCTTT
>TRBV21-1|TRBJ1-1|-|-
CASTRTGMSTEAFF
TGTGCCAGCACGAGGACGGGGATGTCCACTGAAGCTTTCTTT
>TRBV5-1|TRBJ2-7|TRBD2|once
CASTFREGPYEQYF
TGCGCCAGCACCTTCCGGGAGGGCCCGTACGAGCAGTACTTC
>TRBV28|TRBJ2-1|-|-
CASRDPRGWGYNEQFF
TGTGCCAGCAGGGACCCCCGGGGATGGGGCTACAATGAGCAGTTCTTC
>TRBV11-2|TRBJ2-7|-|-
CASSSIAESSYEQYF
TGTGCCAGCAGCTCCATAGCTGAGAGCTCCTACGAGCAGTACTTC
>TRBV6-6|TRBJ1-2|TRBD1|few
CASSRDSNYGYTF
TGTGCCAGCAGTCGGGACAGTAACTATGGCTACACCTTC
>TRBV4-1|TRBJ2-7|-|-
CASSLDRAYEQYF
TGCGCCAGCAGCCTGGACAGAGCCTACGAGCAGTACTTC
>TRBV27|TRBJ2-7|TRBD1|-
CASSLKGTGGRSYEQYF
TGTGCCAGCAGTTTAAAGGGGACAGGGGGCAGGAGTTACGAGCAGTACTTC
>TRBV3-1/TRBV3-2|TRBJ2-5|-|many
CASSRGGAGTQETQYF
TGTGCCAGCAGCCGAGGGGGAGCCGGCACACAAGAGACCCAGTACTTC
>TRBV11-2|TRBJ2-1|TRBD2|-
CASSYSGRAGNNEQFF
TGTGCCAGCAGCTATAGCGGGAGGGCGGGAAACAATGAGCAGTTCTTC
>TRBV28|TRBJ1-2|-|-
CASSSRGGRANYGYTF
TGTGCCAGCAGTTCCCGGGGAGGACGAGCTAACTATGGCTACACCTTC
>TRBV19|TRBJ1-5|TRBD1|-
CASSDDRGSGEPQHF
TGTGCCAGTAGTGACGACAGGGGGTCTGGAGAGCCCCAGCATTTT
>TRBV5-4|TRBJ2-1|-|-
CASSSLSEQFF
TGTGCCAGCAGCTCGCTATCTGAGCAGTTCTTC
>TRBV4-1|TRBJ2-7|TRBD2|few
CASSLVSGSSYEQYF
TGCGCCAGCAGCCTCGTTAGCGGGAGCTCCTACGAGCAGTACTTC
>TRBV2|TRBJ2-5|-|-
CASSEQAQPQYF
TGTGCCAGCAGTGAACAGGCCCAACCCCAGTACTTC
>TRBV11-3|TRBJ2-1|-|few
CASSQGRNEQFF
TGTGCCAGCAGCCAGGGTCGGAATGAGCAGTTCTTC
>TRBV18|TRBJ2-1|-|-
CASSQTTGEQFF
TGTGCCAGCTCACAAACTACCGGTGAGCAGTTCTTC
>TRBV28|TRBJ2-2|TRBD2|-
CASSLAGVDTGELFF
TGTGCCAGCAGCTTAGCGGGAGTGGATACCGGGGAGCTGTTTTTT
>TRBV28|TRBJ2-5|TRBD2|once
CASVLAGGPIHQETQYF
TGTGCCAGCGTTTTAGCGGGAGGGCCTATCCACCAAGAGACCCAGTACTTC
>TRBV2|TRBJ2-2|-|-
CASSLGGTGELFF
TGTGCCAGTTCCTTAGGAGGGACCGGGGAGCTGTTTTTT
>TRBV10-1|TRBJ2-5|TRBD1|-
CASSSQGASGTQYF
TGCGCCAGCAGCTCACAGGGGGCCTCGGGGACCCAGTACTTC
>TRBV5-1|TRBJ1-1|TRBD1|-
CASSSDRGGTEAFF
TGCGCCAGCAGTTCGGACAGGGGGGGAACTGAAGCTTTCTTT